A selection of T cell receptor beta chains follows, all from one sample in a study of cytomegalovirus exposure and HLA in healthy donors. Measured with immunoSEQ multiplex PCR; TCRdb has only the in-frame clones, and not every one. The sample lists approximately 53,000 clones; over 60% were seen once. The sequenced sample was PBMCs. These receptors were taken from a woman aged 40 to 50 in good health and CMV-seropositive. CDR3s include the opening cysteine and the closing phenylalanine or tryptophan. D genes are given only for firm matches. Some rows mark clone size as missing; the rest say once, few, many or name a class of expanded clone.

j_gene | abundance | d_gene | v_gene | CDR3aa | CDR3nt
TRBJ1-2 | . | . | TRBV5-1 | CASSFEGMNYGYTF | TGCGCCAGCAGCTTCGAGGGAATGAACTATGGCTACACCTTC
TRBJ1-1 | . | . | TRBV7-6 | CASSLTRGTEAFF | TGTGCCAGCAGCTTGACAAGGGGGACTGAAGCTTTCTTT
TRBJ2-5 | . | . | TRBV25-1 | CASSEYRTEQETQYF | TGTGCCAGCAGTGAATACCGGACAGAGCAAGAGACCCAGTACTTC
TRBJ1-5 | . | TRBD1 | TRBV19 | CATRQGPSHQPQHF | TGTGCCACCAGACAGGGCCCTTCACATCAGCCCCAGCATTTT
TRBJ2-5 | . | TRBD1 | TRBV5-6 | CASSLEGQGGRYF | TGTGCCAGCAGCTTGGAGGGACAGGGAGGGCGTTACTTC
TRBJ2-7 | . | . | TRBV29-1 | CSVTGWGTEGEQYF | TGCAGCGTGACCGGGTGGGGGACGGAGGGGGAGCAGTACTTC
TRBJ2-2 | . | TRBD1 | TRBV2 | CASRRTGGGGELFF | TGTGCCAGCCGCCGGACAGGGGGCGGCGGGGAGCTGTTTTTT
TRBJ1-6 | . | . | TRBV6-1 | CATDAGRAPLHF | TGTGCCACCGACGCCGGCCGAGCGCCCCTCCACTTT
TRBJ2-1 | few | TRBD1 | TRBV2 | CASRYDRGSYNEQFF | TGTGCCAGCAGGTATGACAGGGGGAGTTACAATGAGCAGTTCTTC
TRBJ2-7 | . | . | TRBV7-2 | CASSLGLGPSYEQYF | TGTGCCAGCAGCTTGGGGCTGGGGCCTTCCTACGAGCAGTACTTC
TRBJ2-3 | . | . | TRBV7-9 | CASSFGDSHTDTQYF | TGTGCCAGCAGCTTTGGAGACAGCCACACAGATACGCAGTATTTT
TRBJ2-2 | . | . | TRBV6-6 | CASSYSTGGELFF | TGTGCCAGCAGTTACTCGACGGGCGGGGAGCTGTTTTTT
TRBJ2-1 | few | TRBD2 | TRBV10-3 | CAISPPGTRYNEQFF | TGTGCCATCAGCCCTCCCGGGACTAGATACAATGAGCAGTTCTTC
TRBJ1-2 | . | . | TRBV6-6 | CASSTRWGGDGYTF | TGTGCCAGCAGTACCCGTTGGGGGGGCGATGGCTACACCTTC
TRBJ2-7 | few | . | TRBV6-1 | CASSEIRGNEQYF | TGTGCCAGCAGTGAAATCAGGGGAAACGAGCAGTACTTC
TRBJ2-5 | . | TRBD2 | TRBV5-6 | CASSQPMGGITQYF | TGTGCCAGCAGCCAGCCGATGGGGGGGATAACCCAGTACTTC
TRBJ2-2 | . | . | TRBV5-4 | CASSLAGQSINHGTGELFF | TGTGCCAGCAGCTTGGCGGGACAAAGTATCAATCATGGCACCGGGGAGCTGTTTTTT
TRBJ2-1 | . | TRBD2 | TRBV9 | CASSDRPSGGLDEQFF | TGTGCCAGCAGCGACAGACCTAGCGGGGGGTTGGATGAGCAGTTCTTC
TRBJ2-3 | . | TRBD1 | TRBV4-3 | CASSRGGSQGAGDTQYF | TGCGCCAGCAGCCGAGGGGGGTCCCAGGGGGCAGGAGATACGCAGTATTTT
TRBJ1-1 | few | . | TRBV5-6 | CASSFGAGMNTEAFF | TGTGCCAGCAGCTTTGGGGCAGGGATGAACACTGAAGCTTTCTTT
TRBJ2-1 | . | . | TRBV27 | CASSPRVPSYNEQFF | TGTGCCAGCAGCCCCCGGGTCCCCTCCTACAATGAGCAGTTCTTC
TRBJ1-3 | once | TRBD1 | TRBV9 | CASSASGGNTIYF | TGTGCCAGCAGCGCCTCAGGGGGGAACACCATATATTTT
TRBJ1-1 | . | . | TRBV19 | CASSYPTGNTEAFF | TGTGCCAGTAGTTACCCGACAGGGAACACTGAAGCTTTCTTT
TRBJ2-7 | . | TRBD2 | TRBV2 | CASSEALGLADPYEQYF | TGTGCCAGCAGTGAAGCGCTAGGACTAGCGGACCCCTACGAGCAGTACTTC
TRBJ1-5 | . | . | TRBV19 | CASRTTGNQPQHF | TGTGCCAGTAGAACCACAGGGAATCAGCCCCAGCATTTT
TRBJ1-2 | . | TRBD1 | TRBV10-1 | CASRLLTGGDGYTF | TGCGCCAGCAGACTACTCACAGGGGGCGATGGCTACACCTTC
TRBJ1-3 | . | . | TRBV4-3 | CASSLDGSSGNTIYF | TGCGCCAGCAGTCTGGACGGGAGCTCTGGAAACACCATATATTTT
TRBJ1-1 | . | . | TRBV13 | CASSGGPGGITEAFF | TGTGCCAGCAGCGGAGGGCCCGGCGGCATCACTGAAGCTTTCTTT
TRBJ1-1 | . | . | TRBV7-2 | CASSENYRVRNTEAFF | TGTGCCAGCAGCGAGAATTACAGGGTGAGGAACACTGAAGCTTTCTTT
TRBJ2-5 | . | . | TRBV19 | CASSIRWGPETQYF | TGTGCCAGTAGTATCCGTTGGGGGCCCGAGACCCAGTACTTC
TRBJ1-5 | . | . | TRBV15 | CATSRGPGDEPQHF | TGTGCCACCAGCAGAGGACCGGGGGACGAGCCCCAGCATTTT
TRBJ1-1 | few | . | TRBV13 | CASSLGPGNTEAFF | TGTGCCAGCAGCTTAGGGCCGGGGAACACTGAAGCTTTCTTT
TRBJ1-1 | . | . | TRBV9 | CASSVEGRSTEAFF | TGTGCCAGCAGCGTAGAGGGGCGGTCCACTGAAGCTTTCTTT
TRBJ2-6 | . | . | TRBV7-2 | CASSLEAFSGANVLTF | TGTGCCAGCAGCTTAGAAGCCTTCTCTGGGGCCAACGTCCTGACTTTC
TRBJ1-2 | . | TRBD1 | TRBV20-1 | CSARDSYGYTF | TGCAGTGCCAGGGACAGCTATGGCTACACCTTC
TRBJ2-7 | once | . | TRBV30 | CAWTPQGGFYEQYF | TGTGCCTGGACCCCCCAGGGGGGATTCTACGAGCAGTACTTC
TRBJ2-1 | . | TRBD1 | TRBV6-5 | CASSRDRGRDEQFF | TGTGCCAGCAGCCGGGACAGGGGTCGTGATGAGCAGTTCTTC
TRBJ1-5 | . | . | TRBV28 | CASTDGGSNQPQHF | TGTGCCAGCACCGACGGGGGGAGTAATCAGCCCCAGCATTTT
TRBJ1-5 | few | . | TRBV27 | CASSPKQEGSQPQHF | TGTGCCAGCAGTCCGAAACAGGAGGGGAGTCAGCCCCAGCATTTT
TRBJ1-2 | few | . | TRBV6-1 | CASNNRVSYGYTF | TGTGCCAGCAACAACAGGGTCAGCTATGGCTACACCTTC
TRBJ2-7 | few | . | TRBV4-1 | CASSQVPGRRGSYEQYF | TGCGCAAGCAGCCAAGTCCCCGGTAGGCGCGGATCCTACGAGCAGTACTTC
TRBJ2-5 | . | . | TRBV7-2 | CASSRGTAYQETQYF | TGTGCCAGCAGCCGCGGGACAGCCTACCAAGAGACCCAGTACTTC
TRBJ2-7 | few | . | TRBV5-5 | CASSPLWPGKDEQYF | TGTGCCAGCAGCCCATTATGGCCAGGGAAGGACGAGCAGTACTTC
TRBJ2-7 | . | TRBD1 | TRBV7-3 | CASSPDRLGQEQYF | TGTGCCAGCAGCCCGGACAGGTTGGGGCAAGAGCAGTACTTC